A single T cell receptor beta chain is shown here with its context. This entry is derived from a study of blood T cell repertoires in COVID-19. Study-wide background: PBMCs, B-cell-depleted T cells, or T cells provided the cDNA or gDNA that made up the material.

The protocol was immunoSEQ multiplex PCR, while the TCRdb copy is restricted to in-frame clones and leaves out a portion. The sample includes 190,000 or so clones, approximately 90% of them seen just once. This TCR derives from a man aged 30 to 39 who had recovered from COVID-19. What was sequenced was PBMCs or T cells enriched from blood (not recorded which).

CDR3 in amino acids: CASSQTKRGTEIFYGYTF. For the CDR3, the DNA is TGTGCCAGCAGCCAAACAAAAAGGGGGACAGAGATCTTCTATGGCTACACCTTC. This chain uses TRBV3-1 (or the pseudogene TRBV3-2) with TRBJ1-2; the match to TRBD1 covers 7 bases. Germline values: CDR1 LGHDT, CDR2 YNNKEL (reference sequence). The CDR3 covers 18 residues. Unmatched junction bases numbered 16, after V lost 2 bases and J lost 4 bases.